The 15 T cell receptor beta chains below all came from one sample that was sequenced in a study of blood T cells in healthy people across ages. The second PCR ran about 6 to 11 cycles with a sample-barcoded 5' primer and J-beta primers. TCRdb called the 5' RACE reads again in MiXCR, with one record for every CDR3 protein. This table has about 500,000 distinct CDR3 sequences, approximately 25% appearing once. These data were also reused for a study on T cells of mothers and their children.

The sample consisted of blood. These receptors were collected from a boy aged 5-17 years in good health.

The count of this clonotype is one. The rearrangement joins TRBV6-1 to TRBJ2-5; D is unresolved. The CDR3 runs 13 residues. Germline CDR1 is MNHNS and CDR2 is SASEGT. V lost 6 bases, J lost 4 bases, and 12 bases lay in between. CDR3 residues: CASRERQRETQYF. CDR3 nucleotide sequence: TGTGCCAGCAGGGAAAGACAACGAGAGACCCAGTACTTC.

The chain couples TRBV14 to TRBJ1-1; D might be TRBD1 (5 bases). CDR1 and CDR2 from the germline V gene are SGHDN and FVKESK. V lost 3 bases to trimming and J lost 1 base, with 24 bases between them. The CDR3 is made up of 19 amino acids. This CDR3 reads CASSHPHNRFKTENTEAFF. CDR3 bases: TGTGCCAGCAGCCACCCCCATAATCGGTTCAAGACAGAGAACACTGAAGCTTTCTTT.

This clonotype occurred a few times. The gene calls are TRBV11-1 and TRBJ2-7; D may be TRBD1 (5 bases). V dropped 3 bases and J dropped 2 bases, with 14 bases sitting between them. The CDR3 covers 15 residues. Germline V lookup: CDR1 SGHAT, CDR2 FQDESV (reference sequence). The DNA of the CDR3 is TGTGCCAGCAGCTTTGGGCGACAGACCGCCTACGAGCAGTACTTC. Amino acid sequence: CASSFGRQTAYEQYF.

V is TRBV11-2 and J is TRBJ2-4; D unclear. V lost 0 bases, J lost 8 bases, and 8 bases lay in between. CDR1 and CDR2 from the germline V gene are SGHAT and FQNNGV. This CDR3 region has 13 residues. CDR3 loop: CASSLESRDIQYF. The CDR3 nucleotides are TGTGCCAGCAGCTTAGAGAGTCGGGACATTCAGTACTTC.

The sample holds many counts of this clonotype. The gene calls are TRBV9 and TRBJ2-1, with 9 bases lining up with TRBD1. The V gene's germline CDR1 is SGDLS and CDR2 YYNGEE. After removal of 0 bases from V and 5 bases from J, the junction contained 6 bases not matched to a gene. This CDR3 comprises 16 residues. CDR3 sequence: CASSVAADRGDNEQFF. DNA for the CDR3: TGTGCCAGCAGCGTAGCCGCGGACAGGGGTGACAATGAGCAGTTCTTC. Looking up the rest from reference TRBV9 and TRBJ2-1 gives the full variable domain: DSGVTQTPKHLITATGQRVTLRCSPRSGDLSVYWYQQSLDQGLQFLIQYYNGEERAKGNILERFSAQQFPDLHSELNLSSLELGDSALYFCASSVAADRGDNEQFFGPGTRLTVL.

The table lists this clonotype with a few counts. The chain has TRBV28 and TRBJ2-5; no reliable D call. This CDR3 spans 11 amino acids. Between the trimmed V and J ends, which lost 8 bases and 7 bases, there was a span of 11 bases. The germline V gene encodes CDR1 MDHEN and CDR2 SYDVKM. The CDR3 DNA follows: TGTGCCAGCGGAGCAGGTGGGACCCAGTACTTC. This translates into CASGAGGTQYF.

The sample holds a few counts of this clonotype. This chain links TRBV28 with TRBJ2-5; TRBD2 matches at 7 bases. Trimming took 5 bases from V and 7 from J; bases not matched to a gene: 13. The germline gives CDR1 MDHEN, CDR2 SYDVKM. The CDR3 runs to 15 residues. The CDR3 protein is CASSTKRDPLGTQYF. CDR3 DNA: TGTGCCAGCAGTACAAAGCGGGACCCACTGGGGACCCAGTACTTC. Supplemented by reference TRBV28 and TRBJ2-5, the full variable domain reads DVKVTQSSRYLVKRTGEKVFLECVQDMDHENMFWYRQDPGLGLRLIYFSYDVKMKEKGDIPEGYSVSREKKERFSLILESASTNQTSMYLCASSTKRDPLGTQYFGPGTRLLVL.

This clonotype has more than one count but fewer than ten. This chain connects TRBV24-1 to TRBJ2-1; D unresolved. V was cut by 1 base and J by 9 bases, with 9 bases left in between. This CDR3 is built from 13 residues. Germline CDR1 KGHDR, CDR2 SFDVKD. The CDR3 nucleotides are TGTGCCACCAGTGATTTCGTGTCCGGTGAGCAGTTCTTC. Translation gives CATSDFVSGEQFF.

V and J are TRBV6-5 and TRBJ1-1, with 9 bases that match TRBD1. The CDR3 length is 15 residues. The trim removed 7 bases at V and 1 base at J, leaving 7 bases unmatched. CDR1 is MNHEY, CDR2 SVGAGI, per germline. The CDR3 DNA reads TGTGCCAGCACCTTGACAGGGGGGGGGAACACTGAAGCTTTCTTT. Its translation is CASTLTGGGNTEAFF.

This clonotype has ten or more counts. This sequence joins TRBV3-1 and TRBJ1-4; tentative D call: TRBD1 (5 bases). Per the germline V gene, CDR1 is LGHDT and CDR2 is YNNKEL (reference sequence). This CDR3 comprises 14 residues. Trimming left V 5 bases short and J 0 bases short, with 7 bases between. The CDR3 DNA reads TGTGCCAGCAGCGGGGGTGCAACTAATGAAAAACTGTTTTTT. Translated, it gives CASSGGATNEKLFF.

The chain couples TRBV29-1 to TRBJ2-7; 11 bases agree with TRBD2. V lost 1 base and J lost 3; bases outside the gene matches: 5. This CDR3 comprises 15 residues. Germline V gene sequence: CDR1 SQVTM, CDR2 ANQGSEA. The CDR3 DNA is TGCAGCGTTGAAGTGACTAGCGGGGATTACTACGAGCAGTACTTC. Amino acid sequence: CSVEVTSGDYYEQYF.

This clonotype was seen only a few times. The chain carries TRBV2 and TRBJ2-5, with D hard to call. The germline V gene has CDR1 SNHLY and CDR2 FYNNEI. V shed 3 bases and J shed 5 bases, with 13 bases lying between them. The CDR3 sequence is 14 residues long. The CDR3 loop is CASSDGILQETQYF. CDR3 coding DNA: TGTGCCAGCAGTGACGGCATCCTCCAGGAGACCCAGTACTTC.

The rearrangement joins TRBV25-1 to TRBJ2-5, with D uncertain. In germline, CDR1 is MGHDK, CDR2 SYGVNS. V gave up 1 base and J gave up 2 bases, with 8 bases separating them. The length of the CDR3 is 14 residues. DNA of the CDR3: TGTGCCAGCAGTGAATCAGGCCGACAAGAGACCCAGTACTTC. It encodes CASSESGRQETQYF.

For the CDR3, the DNA is TGTGCCAGCAGTTTCAAGGACGGACTATACAATGAGCAGTTCTTC. Amino acids: CASSFKDGLYNEQFF. V usage is TRBV12-3 or TRBV12-4 and J usage is TRBJ2-1, with TRBD2 as a possible D gene (6 bases). Deletions cut 3 bases from V and 4 bases from J, with 13 bases between. This CDR3 has 15 residues.

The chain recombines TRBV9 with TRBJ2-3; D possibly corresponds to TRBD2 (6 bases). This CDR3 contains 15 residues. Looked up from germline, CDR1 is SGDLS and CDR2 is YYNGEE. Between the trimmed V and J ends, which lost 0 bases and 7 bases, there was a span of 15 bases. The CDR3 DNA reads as TGTGCCAGCAGCGTAGGAGGTGGGGACTGCAATACGCAGTATTTT. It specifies CASSVGGGDCNTQYF. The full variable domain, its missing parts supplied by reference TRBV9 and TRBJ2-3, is DSGVTQTPKHLITATGQRVTLRCSPRSGDLSVYWYQQSLDQGLQFLIQYYNGEERAKGNILERFSAQQFPDLHSELNLSSLELGDSALYFCASSVGGGDCNTQYFGPGTRLTVL.